This TCR beta chain was identified in a study of T cells expressing NK-cell markers. About the study: Seven donors tested HCMV-seropositive and one tested seronegative among the eight sequenced.

The CDR3 extends over 14 amino acids. The germline gives CDR1 MGHDK, CDR2 SYGVNS. The authors made TCR beta cDNA libraries by 5'RACE template switching. This switching added a universal primer site and UMIs. From the 5' RACE reads, TCRdb lists one entry per CDR3 protein and no DNA. The table lists 440,000 or so distinct CDR3 sequences, with 7.3% in the top ten. The material sequenced was blood T cells: a sorted CD56 or NKG2C T cell subset, CD4+ or CD8+ T cells, or bulk PBMC T cells (not recorded which). The chain couples TRBV25-1 to TRBJ2-2; TCRdb lists TRBD1, though no DNA is available to test this call. The sequence came from a woman between 18 and 70 years old in good health. The CDR3 loop reads CASTSGIDTGELFF.